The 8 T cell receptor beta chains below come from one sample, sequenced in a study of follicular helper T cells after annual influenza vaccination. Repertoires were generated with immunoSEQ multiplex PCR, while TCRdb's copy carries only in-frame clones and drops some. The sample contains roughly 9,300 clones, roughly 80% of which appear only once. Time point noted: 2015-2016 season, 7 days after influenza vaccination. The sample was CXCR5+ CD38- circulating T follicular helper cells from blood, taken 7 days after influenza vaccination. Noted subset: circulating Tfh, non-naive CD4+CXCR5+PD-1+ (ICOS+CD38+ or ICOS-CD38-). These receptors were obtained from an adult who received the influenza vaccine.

The CDR3 loop reads CASRGSRNTGELFF. The DNA of the CDR3 is TGCGCCAGCAGGGGCTCGAGAAACACCGGGGAGCTGTTTTTT. V and J are TRBV10-1 and TRBJ2-2, with D unclear. Looked up from germline, CDR1 is WNHNN and CDR2 is SYGVQD (reference sequence). This CDR3 is 14 amino acids long. V gave up 6 bases and J gave up 2 bases, with 10 bases separating them.

CDR3 residues: CASSLHGGGAYNEQFF. The CDR3 DNA reads as TGTGCCAGCAGCTTACACGGCGGGGGGGCCTACAATGAGCAGTTCTTC. This chain joins TRBV11-2 and TRBJ2-1; 9 positions agree with TRBD2. The CDR3 spans 16 residues. Looked up from germline, CDR1 is SGHAT and CDR2 is FQNNGV. V shed 2 bases and J 2 bases; nucleotides not matched to a gene: 4.

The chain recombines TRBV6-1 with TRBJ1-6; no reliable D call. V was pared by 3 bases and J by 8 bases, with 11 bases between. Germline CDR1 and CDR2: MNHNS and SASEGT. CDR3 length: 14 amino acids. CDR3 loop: CASSEVGRDSPLHF. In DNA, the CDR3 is TGTGCCAGCAGTGAGGTAGGCCGTGATTCACCCCTCCACTTT.

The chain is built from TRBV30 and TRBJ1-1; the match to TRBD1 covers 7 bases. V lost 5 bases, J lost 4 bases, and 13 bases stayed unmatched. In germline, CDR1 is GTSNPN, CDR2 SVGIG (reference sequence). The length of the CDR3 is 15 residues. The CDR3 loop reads CAWGRDSFSGTEAFF. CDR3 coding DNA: TGTGCCTGGGGGCGGGACAGCTTCTCGGGCACTGAAGCTTTCTTT. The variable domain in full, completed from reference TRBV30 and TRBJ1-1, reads SQTIHQWPATLVQPVGSPLSLECTVEGTSNPNLYWYRQAAGRGLQLLFYSVGIGQISSEVPQNLSASRPQDRQFILSSKKLLLSDSGFYLCAWGRDSFSGTEAFFGQGTRLTVV.

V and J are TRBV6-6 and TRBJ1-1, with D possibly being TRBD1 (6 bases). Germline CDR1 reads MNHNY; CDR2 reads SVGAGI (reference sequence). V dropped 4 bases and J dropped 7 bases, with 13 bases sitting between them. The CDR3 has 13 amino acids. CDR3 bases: TGTGCCAGCAGTTCGACAGGCGGCTATGAAGCTTTCTTT. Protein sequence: CASSSTGGYEAFF.

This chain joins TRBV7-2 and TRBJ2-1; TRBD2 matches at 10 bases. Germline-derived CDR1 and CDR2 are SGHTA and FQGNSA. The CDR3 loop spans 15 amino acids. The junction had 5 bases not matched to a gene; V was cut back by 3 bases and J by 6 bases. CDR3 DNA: TGTGCCAGCAGCTTTAGCGGGGGGAAAAGCAATGAGCAGTTCTTC. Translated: CASSFSGGKSNEQFF.

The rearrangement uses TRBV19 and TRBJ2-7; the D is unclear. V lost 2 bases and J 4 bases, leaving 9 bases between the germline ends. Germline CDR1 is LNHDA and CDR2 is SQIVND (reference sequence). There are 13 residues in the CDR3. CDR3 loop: CASSITNSYEQYF. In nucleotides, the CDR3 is TGTGCCAGTAGTATAACCAACAGTTACGAGCAGTACTTC. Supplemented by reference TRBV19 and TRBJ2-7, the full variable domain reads DGGITQSPKYLFRKEGQNVTLSCEQNLNHDAMYWYRQDPGQGLRLIYYSQIVNDFQKGDIAEGYSVSREKKESFPLTVTSAQKNPTAFYLCASSITNSYEQYFGPGTRLTVT.

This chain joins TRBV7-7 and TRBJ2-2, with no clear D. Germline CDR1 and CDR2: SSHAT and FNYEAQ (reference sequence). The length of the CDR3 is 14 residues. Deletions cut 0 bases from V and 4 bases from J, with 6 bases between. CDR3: CASSLAPGTGELFF. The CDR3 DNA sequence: TGTGCCAGCAGCTTAGCGCCGGGCACCGGGGAGCTGTTTTTT.